These 23 T cell receptor beta chains were all obtained from the same sample, sequenced in a study of cytomegalovirus exposure and HLA in healthy donors. In the PCR, 60 Vbeta and 13 Jbeta primers were used. Profiled with immunoSEQ multiplex PCR; TCRdb holds only in-frame clones, not every one. The table includes 150,000 to 200,000 clones, approximately 83% detected once. Sequencing was performed on PBMCs. The receptors originated from a young man in good health and CMV-seropositive.

The CDR3 reads CASSRGVTAYNEQFF. In nucleotides, the CDR3 is TGTGCCAGCAGCAGAGGCGTTACCGCTTACAATGAGCAGTTCTTC. V is TRBV7-9 and J is TRBJ2-1; D remains unclear. Deletions cut 5 bases from V and 4 bases from J, with 15 bases between. Per the germline V gene, CDR1 is SEHNR and CDR2 is FQNEAQ (reference sequence). This CDR3 has 15 amino acids.

The chain joins TRBV2 to TRBJ1-6, with D maybe TRBD1 (6 bases). The CDR3 is 14 amino acids. Germline V lookup: CDR1 SNHLY, CDR2 FYNNEI. Trimming took off 7 bases at V and 10 bases at J, with 17 bases between the two ends. This chain's CDR3 is CASNRDGEISPLHF. CDR3 nucleotide sequence: TGTGCCAGCAACAGGGACGGGGAAATATCACCCCTCCACTTT.

V gene TRBV5-8 combines with J gene TRBJ1-4; D might be TRBD1 (5 bases). The V gene's germline CDR1 is SGHTS and CDR2 YDEGEE. This CDR3 comprises 13 residues. Between the trimmed V and J ends, which lost 7 bases and 8 bases, there was a span of 15 bases. The CDR3 here is CASRSGAEEKLFF. The DNA of the CDR3 is TGTGCCAGCCGGAGCGGGGCGGAAGAAAAACTGTTTTTT.

The chain carries TRBV9 and TRBJ2-5; 12 bases map to TRBD2. Germline V gene lookup returns CDR1 SGDLS and CDR2 YYNGEE. With V trimmed by 7 bases and J by 1 base, 8 bases remained unmatched. This CDR3 has 16 amino acids. CDR3 DNA: TGTGCCAGCGGGTGGGGACTAGCGGGTGTCCAAGAGACCCAGTACTTC. It encodes CASGWGLAGVQETQYF.

The J gene is TRBJ2-1, the V gene TRBV27; the D gene is possibly TRBD1 (6 bases). Trimming shortened V by 5 bases and J by 12 bases, and 20 bases separated the two germline ends. CDR1 is MNHEY and CDR2 is SMNVEV in the germline V gene (reference sequence). The CDR3 is 14 residues long. The CDR3 protein is CASSRKNPGDRQFF. In DNA, the CDR3 is TGTGCCAGCAGTCGAAAGAATCCAGGGGATCGGCAGTTCTTC.

The V gene is TRBV18, the J gene TRBJ1-5; weak D call: TRBD1 (6 bases). The V gene's germline CDR1 is KGHSH and CDR2 LQKENI. Deletions cut 3 bases from V and 0 bases from J, with 18 bases between. The CDR3 totals 18 residues. The CDR3 loop is CASSPGRGQLNSNQPQHF. The DNA of the CDR3 is TGTGCCAGCTCACCGGGCAGGGGCCAACTTAATAGCAATCAGCCCCAGCATTTT. Variable domain in full (rest from reference TRBV18 and TRBJ1-5): NAGVMQNPRHLVRRRGQEARLRCSPMKGHSHVYWYRQLPEEGLKFMVYLQKENIIDESGMPKERFSAEFPKEGPSILRIQQVVRGDSAAYFCASSPGRGQLNSNQPQHFGDGTRLSIL.

The V and J genes are TRBV4-1 and TRBJ1-2; no clear D. The CDR3 has 16 amino acids. CDR1 is MGHRA, CDR2 YSYEKL, per germline. V was trimmed by 0 bases and J by 0 bases, leaving 11 bases between them. In DNA, the CDR3 is TGCGCCAGCAGCCAAGATGAGGGTATTGCTAACTATGGCTACACCTTC. Translated: CASSQDEGIANYGYTF.

The gene calls are TRBV7-2 and TRBJ2-3, with 11 positions matching TRBD2. CDR3 size: 16 residues. Trimming took 5 bases from V and 6 from J; bases not matched to a gene: 10. Germline V gives CDR1 SGHTA, CDR2 FQGNSA. The CDR3 nucleotides are TGTGCCAGCAGCGTCGGGACTAGCGGAGGGTGGGATACGCAGTATTTT. Its protein is CASSVGTSGGWDTQYF.

CDR3 DNA sequence: TGCAGTGCTGGGGGGGGTGAGCCCCAGCATTTT. Translation gives CSAGGGEPQHF. The V and J genes are TRBV20-1 and TRBJ1-5; weak D call: TRBD1 (5 bases). The CDR3 sequence is 11 residues long. Germline CDR1 is DFQATT and CDR2 is SNEGSKA (reference sequence). V was cut by 5 bases and J by 8 bases, with 10 bases left in between.

This chain's CDR3 is CASSDRYNEQFF. Written as DNA, the CDR3 is TGCGCCAGCAGTGATCGGTACAATGAGCAGTTCTTC. The chain recombines TRBV10-1 with TRBJ2-1; D remains unclear. Germline CDR1 WNHNN, CDR2 SYGVQD (reference sequence). V lost 3 bases and J lost 4, with 4 bases in between. The CDR3 totals 12 residues.

The count of this clone is one. The chain has TRBV7-9 and TRBJ1-2; D might be TRBD1 (5 bases). The CDR3 consists of 12 residues. Germline CDR1 reads SEHNR; CDR2 reads FQNEAQ (reference sequence). V shed 5 bases and J shed 7 bases, with 11 bases lying between them. CDR3 residues: CASSQGRLGYTF. Written as DNA, the CDR3 is TGTGCCAGCAGCCAGGGCCGCCTTGGCTACACCTTC. Full variable domain (outside the CDR3, taken from reference TRBV7-9 and TRBJ1-2): DTGVSQNPRHKITKRGQNVTFRCDPISEHNRLYWYRQTLGQGPEFLTYFQNEAQLEKSRLLSDRFSAERPKGSFSTLEIQRTEQGDSAMYLCASSQGRLGYTFGSGTRLTVV.

This chain uses TRBV5-1 with TRBJ2-1; 9 bases match TRBD2. The trim removed 1 base at V and 5 bases at J, leaving 4 bases unmatched. The germline V gene has CDR1 SGHRS and CDR2 YFSETQ. The CDR3 is 15 amino acids. This CDR3 reads CASSLLSSGDNEQFF. The CDR3 nucleotides are TGCGCCAGCAGCTTGCTTTCTAGCGGGGACAATGAGCAGTTCTTC. The variable domain in full, with the rest retrieved from reference TRBV5-1 and TRBJ2-1, is KAGVTQTPRYLIKTRGQQVTLSCSPISGHRSVSWYQQTPGQGLQFLFEYFSETQRNKGNFPGRFSGRQFSNSRSEMNVSTLELGDSALYLCASSLLSSGDNEQFFGPGTRLTVL.

The chain combines TRBV11-2 with TRBJ2-7; maybe TRBD1 (6 bases). CDR3 length equals 18 residues. The germline V gene has CDR1 SGHAT and CDR2 FQNNGV. V was pared by 5 bases and J by 0 bases, with 23 bases between. The CDR3 bases are TGTGCCAGCAGCCAGATAGGGAACAGGGAACCTGTCTCCTACGAGCAGTACTTC. The encoded protein is CASSQIGNREPVSYEQYF.

The chain recombines TRBV6-5 with TRBJ1-5; D gene unclear. The CDR3 sequence is 14 residues long. Germline CDR1 and CDR2: MNHEY and SVGAGI. Deletions cut 3 bases from V and 7 bases from J, with 13 bases between. Written as DNA, the CDR3 is TGTGCCAGCAGTTATGATGAGGGTGTCCAGCCCCAGCATTTT. It yields the protein CASSYDEGVQPQHF.

This clone was seen a few times. The chain uses TRBV4-3 and TRBJ2-1, with 7 bases fitting TRBD2. Germline CDR1 and CDR2: LGHNA and YSLEER. J was trimmed by 4 bases and V by 0 bases; bases with no gene match: 9. This CDR3 region has 17 residues. CDR3 nucleotides: TGCGCCAGCAGCCAAGAACGAGGCGGGGGAGTTTACAATGAGCAGTTCTTC. Its translation is CASSQERGGGVYNEQFF.

The chain combines TRBV5-1 with TRBJ2-3, with 8 bases identical to TRBD2. The CDR3 extends over 16 amino acids. Unmatched junction bases numbered 13, after V lost 4 bases and J lost 6 bases. Germline CDR1 reads SGHRS; CDR2 reads YFSETQ. CDR3: CASSAGLEGLRDTQYF. CDR3 sequence (DNA): TGCGCCAGCAGCGCGGGACTAGAAGGGCTCCGTGATACGCAGTATTTT. Full variable domain (rest looked up from reference TRBV5-1 and TRBJ2-3): KAGVTQTPRYLIKTRGQQVTLSCSPISGHRSVSWYQQTPGQGLQFLFEYFSETQRNKGNFPGRFSGRQFSNSRSEMNVSTLELGDSALYLCASSAGLEGLRDTQYFGPGTRLTVL.

This chain links TRBV5-1 with TRBJ2-1; tentative D call: TRBD2 (5 bases). Germline CDR1 is SGHRS and CDR2 is YFSETQ. V shed 1 base and J shed 2 bases, with 10 bases lying between them. The CDR3 totals 15 residues. CDR3 sequence reads: CASSLPTGAYNEQFF. CDR3 sequence (DNA): TGCGCCAGCAGCTTGCCCACCGGGGCCTACAATGAGCAGTTCTTC.

V and J are TRBV6-1 and TRBJ1-5, with D maybe TRBD1 (5 bases). V gave up 0 bases and J gave up 6 bases, with 12 bases separating them. The CDR3 covers 15 residues. Germline loops: CDR1 MNHNS, CDR2 SASEGT. The CDR3 nucleotides are TGTGCCAGCAGTGAAGCGGGAGGGGAGACTCAGCCCCAGCATTTT. Translation gives CASSEAGGETQPQHF.

The CDR3 reads CASSVLDTQYF. CDR3 nucleotide sequence: TGTGCCAGCAGCGTACTGGATACGCAGTATTTT. The V gene is TRBV9, the J gene TRBJ2-3; D gene uncertain. The germline V and J ends were trimmed by 1 base and 6 bases, with 3 bases remaining between them. The CDR3 has 11 amino acids. In germline, CDR1 is SGDLS, CDR2 YYNGEE.

V gene TRBV6-6 combines with J gene TRBJ1-1, with D maybe TRBD1 (6 bases). The CDR3 consists of 14 residues. Germline CDR1 reads MNHNY; CDR2 reads SVGAGI (reference sequence). Trimming took 2 bases from V and 8 from J, leaving 15 bases between them. CDR3 in amino acids: CASSYAATGHEAFF. The DNA for the CDR3 is TGTGCCAGCAGTTACGCCGCGACAGGCCACGAAGCTTTCTTT.

CDR3 amino acids: CASSLVRVGETQYF. Written as DNA, the CDR3 is TGTGCCAGCAGCTTGGTCAGGGTAGGAGAGACCCAGTACTTC. The chain links TRBV5-5 to TRBJ2-5; D perhaps matches TRBD1 (5 bases). The CDR3 covers 14 residues. Germline CDR1 is SGHKS and CDR2 is YYEKEE (reference sequence). V was shortened by 0 bases and J by 4 bases, with 10 bases between the two germline ends.

The genes are TRBV27 and TRBJ2-2; 9 bases agree with TRBD2. V lost 7 bases and J lost 0; bases outside the gene matches: 6. Germline CDR1 reads MNHEY; CDR2 reads SMNVEV (reference sequence). The CDR3 has 16 residues. The CDR3 DNA reads TGTGCCAGCAAGCGGGGGGAATTCGCGAACACCGGGGAGCTGTTTTTT. It specifies CASKRGEFANTGELFF.

This rearrangement joins TRBV4-1 to TRBJ1-1, with 7 bases identical to TRBD1. CDR3 length: 15 amino acids. V was pared by 4 bases and J by 1 base, with 6 bases of the junction left unmatched. The germline V gene encodes CDR1 MGHRA and CDR2 YSYEKL. This CDR3 is CASSLDRAGNTEAFF. Written as DNA, the CDR3 is TGCGCCAGCAGCCTTGACAGGGCGGGGAACACTGAAGCTTTCTTT.